A single sample gave rise to the 19 T cell receptor beta chains below, sequenced in a study of T cell responses to AZD1222 COVID-19 vaccine. TCRdb's table, derived via immunoSEQ multiplex PCR, lists solely in-frame clones and lacks some. The table has about 110,000 clones, about nine tenths seen once. Source: peripheral blood, taken on day 0 of AZD1222 vaccination. These receptors were obtained from an adult in good health.

The chain links TRBV3-1 (or the pseudogene TRBV3-2) to TRBJ2-1; D not resolved. Germline loops: CDR1 LGHDT, CDR2 YNNKEL (reference sequence). Trimming removed 0 bases at V and 0 bases at J, with 12 bases between. This CDR3 spans 17 amino acids. The CDR3, as DNA: TGTGCCAGCAGCCAAGATACATCAACTCTCTCCTACAATGAGCAGTTCTTC. Protein: CASSQDTSTLSYNEQFF.

The rearrangement joins TRBV25-1 to TRBJ1-1; D gene ambiguous. CDR1 and CDR2 (germline): MGHDK, SYGVNS. Trimming cost V 3 bases and J 8 bases, with 13 bases left between them. CDR3 length: 13 amino acids. For the CDR3, the DNA is TGTGCCAGCAGTGATTACGTGGGAGAGGAAGCTTTCTTT. Its translation: CASSDYVGEEAFF.

The rearrangement links TRBV12-3 or TRBV12-4 to TRBJ1-5; D is unclear. The CDR3 is made up of 13 amino acids. V gave up 1 base and J gave up 5 bases, with 6 bases separating them. As DNA, the CDR3 is TGTGCCAGCAGTTTAGAGGCCTATCAGCCCCAGCATTTT. Encoded protein: CASSLEAYQPQHF.

The chain carries TRBV2 and TRBJ2-2; 8 bases line up with TRBD2. CDR1 is SNHLY and CDR2 is FYNNEI in the germline V gene. V lost 6 bases and J lost 3; bases outside the gene matches: 9. The CDR3 spans 16 residues. In DNA, the CDR3 is TGTGCCAGCAGGGTGGGGGCTAGCGGGTACACCGGGGAGCTGTTTTTT. It is translated as CASRVGASGYTGELFF.

The chain joins TRBV9 to TRBJ2-1, with D possibly matching TRBD1 (6 bases). Germline-derived CDR1 and CDR2 are SGDLS and YYNGEE. The CDR3 spans 16 residues. Trimming removed 7 bases at V and 2 bases at J, with 19 bases between. CDR3 region: CASAILGQTTYNEQFF. The CDR3, as DNA: TGTGCCAGCGCGATTCTCGGACAGACAACCTACAATGAGCAGTTCTTC.

The chain recombines TRBV29-1 with TRBJ1-2; D unclear. The germline V gene encodes CDR1 SQVTM and CDR2 ANQGSEA. Trimming stripped 0 bases from V and 8 bases from J, with 7 bases between. The CDR3 is 11 residues long. The CDR3 loop is CSVEDAGGYTF. As DNA, the CDR3 is TGCAGCGTTGAAGACGCGGGCGGCTACACCTTC.

The genes are TRBV19 and TRBJ1-2; possible D gene TRBD1, 5 bases. This CDR3 comprises 15 residues. Per the germline V gene, CDR1 is LNHDA and CDR2 is SQIVND (reference sequence). Trimming cost V 4 bases and J 2 bases, with 14 bases left between them. The CDR3 DNA reads TGTGCCAGTAGTACCAGGGAGGGCCAGAACTATGGCTACACCTTC. Encoded protein: CASSTREGQNYGYTF.

The J gene is TRBJ2-7, the V gene TRBV27; 8 bases are a match to TRBD1. CDR3 size: 15 residues. The V gene end was trimmed by 6 bases and the J gene end by 2 bases; junction bases not matched to a gene: 9. Germline loops: CDR1 MNHEY, CDR2 SMNVEV (reference sequence). CDR3 in DNA: TGTGCCAGCAGGGACTACAGGGGGTTGACCTACGAGCAGTACTTC. Its protein product is CASRDYRGLTYEQYF.

The J gene is TRBJ2-1, the V gene TRBV2; D gene unclear. CDR3 size: 14 residues. V lost 6 bases to trimming and J lost 7 bases, with 16 bases between them. The germline V gene encodes CDR1 SNHLY and CDR2 FYNNEI. This chain's CDR3 is CASSRALVGNEQFF. DNA for the CDR3: TGTGCCAGCAGCCGAGCCCTAGTGGGTAATGAGCAGTTCTTC.

Remarks on this clone: A junction boundary mismatches the germline segment, possibly from a read error. The chain joins TRBV6-5 to TRBJ1-2; TRBD1 matches 7 bases. Germline V CDR1 and CDR2: MNHEY, SVGAGI. This CDR3 is built from 13 residues. Here the CDR3 DNA reads TGTGCCGGCAGGAGCGGGACAGTTCATGGCTACACCTTC. Protein: CAGRSGTVHGYTF.

The chain uses TRBV29-1 and TRBJ2-5; D is perhaps TRBD2 (5 bases). V gave up 6 bases and J gave up 2 bases, with 13 bases separating them. The length of the CDR3 is 13 residues. Germline loops: CDR1 SQVTM, CDR2 ANQGSEA. In nucleotides, the CDR3 is TGCAGCGTCCACGGACGGGGACAAGAGACCCAGTACTTC. Translation: CSVHGRGQETQYF.

The rearrangement links TRBV7-9 to TRBJ2-1, with 10 nucleotides matching TRBD2. The length of the CDR3 is 17 residues. CDR1 is SEHNR, CDR2 FQNEAQ, per germline (reference sequence). Germline trimming cut 3 bases from V and 0 bases from J; bases unmatched to any gene: 5. CDR3 sequence: CASSLELAGRSYNEQFF. DNA of the CDR3: TGTGCCAGCAGCTTGGAACTAGCGGGGCGCTCCTACAATGAGCAGTTCTTC.

The chain employs TRBV18 and TRBJ1-2; D uncertain. The CDR3 spans 15 residues. Germline CDR1 and CDR2: KGHSH and LQKENI. V was clipped by 1 base and J by 0 bases, with 9 bases between them. CDR3: CASSPQAEANYGYTF. DNA of the CDR3: TGTGCCAGCTCACCACAGGCAGAAGCTAACTATGGCTACACCTTC.

The chain couples TRBV9 to TRBJ2-1; no definite D call. CDR3 length: 14 amino acids. V shed 1 base and J shed 1 base, with 6 bases lying between them. Per the germline V gene, CDR1 is SGDLS and CDR2 is YYNGEE. The CDR3 nucleotides read TGTGCCAGCAGCGTAACCTTTTCCTACAATGAGCAGTTCTTC. This codes for CASSVTFSYNEQFF.

The chain couples TRBV14 to TRBJ1-2; D is ambiguous. Trimming took 3 bases from V and 8 from J, leaving 22 bases between them. The CDR3 length is 16 residues. CDR1 and CDR2 (germline): SGHDN, FVKESK. As DNA, the CDR3 is TGTGCCAGCAGCCAGACGGGCCGGGCCCCGGTATCCGGCTACACCTTC. Its protein product is CASSQTGRAPVSGYTF.

The chain is built from TRBV10-2 and TRBJ1-2, with TRBD1 matching 7 bases. Unmatched junction bases numbered 5, after V lost 5 bases and J lost 8 bases. The length of the CDR3 is 12 residues. The germline V gene has CDR1 WSHSY and CDR2 SAAADI. The CDR3 loop is CASSRDSGGYTF. For the CDR3, the DNA is TGCGCCAGCAGTAGGGACAGCGGGGGCTACACCTTC.

The V gene is TRBV3-1 (or the pseudogene TRBV3-2), the J gene TRBJ2-2, with 8 bases aligning to TRBD1. CDR3 length equals 16 residues. Germline CDR1 is LGHDT and CDR2 is YNNKEL (reference sequence). J gave up 6 bases and V 2 bases, and 8 bases lay outside the gene matches. CDR3 in DNA: TGTGCCAGCAGCCAAACCGGGACAGGAATCCCCGGGGAGCTGTTTTTT. Protein: CASSQTGTGIPGELFF.

This clone was seen only once. The chain recombines TRBV9 with TRBJ2-7; 8 bases are a match to TRBD2. Germline V gene lookup returns CDR1 SGDLS and CDR2 YYNGEE. This CDR3 has 15 residues. V trimming: 4 bases; J trimming: 2 bases; junction bases outside the gene matches: 8. CDR3 loop: CASSPRTSSTYEQYF. The CDR3 DNA sequence: TGTGCCAGCAGCCCCCGGACTAGCTCAACCTACGAGCAGTACTTC.

This chain connects TRBV10-2 to TRBJ1-1; possible D gene TRBD1, 6 bases. The CDR3 covers 14 residues. Per germline, CDR1 WSHSY and CDR2 SAAADI. V was pared by 2 bases and J by 1 base, with 8 bases between. The CDR3, as DNA: TGCGCCAGCAGTGAGGGACAGACGAACACTGAAGCTTTCTTT. It encodes CASSEGQTNTEAFF.